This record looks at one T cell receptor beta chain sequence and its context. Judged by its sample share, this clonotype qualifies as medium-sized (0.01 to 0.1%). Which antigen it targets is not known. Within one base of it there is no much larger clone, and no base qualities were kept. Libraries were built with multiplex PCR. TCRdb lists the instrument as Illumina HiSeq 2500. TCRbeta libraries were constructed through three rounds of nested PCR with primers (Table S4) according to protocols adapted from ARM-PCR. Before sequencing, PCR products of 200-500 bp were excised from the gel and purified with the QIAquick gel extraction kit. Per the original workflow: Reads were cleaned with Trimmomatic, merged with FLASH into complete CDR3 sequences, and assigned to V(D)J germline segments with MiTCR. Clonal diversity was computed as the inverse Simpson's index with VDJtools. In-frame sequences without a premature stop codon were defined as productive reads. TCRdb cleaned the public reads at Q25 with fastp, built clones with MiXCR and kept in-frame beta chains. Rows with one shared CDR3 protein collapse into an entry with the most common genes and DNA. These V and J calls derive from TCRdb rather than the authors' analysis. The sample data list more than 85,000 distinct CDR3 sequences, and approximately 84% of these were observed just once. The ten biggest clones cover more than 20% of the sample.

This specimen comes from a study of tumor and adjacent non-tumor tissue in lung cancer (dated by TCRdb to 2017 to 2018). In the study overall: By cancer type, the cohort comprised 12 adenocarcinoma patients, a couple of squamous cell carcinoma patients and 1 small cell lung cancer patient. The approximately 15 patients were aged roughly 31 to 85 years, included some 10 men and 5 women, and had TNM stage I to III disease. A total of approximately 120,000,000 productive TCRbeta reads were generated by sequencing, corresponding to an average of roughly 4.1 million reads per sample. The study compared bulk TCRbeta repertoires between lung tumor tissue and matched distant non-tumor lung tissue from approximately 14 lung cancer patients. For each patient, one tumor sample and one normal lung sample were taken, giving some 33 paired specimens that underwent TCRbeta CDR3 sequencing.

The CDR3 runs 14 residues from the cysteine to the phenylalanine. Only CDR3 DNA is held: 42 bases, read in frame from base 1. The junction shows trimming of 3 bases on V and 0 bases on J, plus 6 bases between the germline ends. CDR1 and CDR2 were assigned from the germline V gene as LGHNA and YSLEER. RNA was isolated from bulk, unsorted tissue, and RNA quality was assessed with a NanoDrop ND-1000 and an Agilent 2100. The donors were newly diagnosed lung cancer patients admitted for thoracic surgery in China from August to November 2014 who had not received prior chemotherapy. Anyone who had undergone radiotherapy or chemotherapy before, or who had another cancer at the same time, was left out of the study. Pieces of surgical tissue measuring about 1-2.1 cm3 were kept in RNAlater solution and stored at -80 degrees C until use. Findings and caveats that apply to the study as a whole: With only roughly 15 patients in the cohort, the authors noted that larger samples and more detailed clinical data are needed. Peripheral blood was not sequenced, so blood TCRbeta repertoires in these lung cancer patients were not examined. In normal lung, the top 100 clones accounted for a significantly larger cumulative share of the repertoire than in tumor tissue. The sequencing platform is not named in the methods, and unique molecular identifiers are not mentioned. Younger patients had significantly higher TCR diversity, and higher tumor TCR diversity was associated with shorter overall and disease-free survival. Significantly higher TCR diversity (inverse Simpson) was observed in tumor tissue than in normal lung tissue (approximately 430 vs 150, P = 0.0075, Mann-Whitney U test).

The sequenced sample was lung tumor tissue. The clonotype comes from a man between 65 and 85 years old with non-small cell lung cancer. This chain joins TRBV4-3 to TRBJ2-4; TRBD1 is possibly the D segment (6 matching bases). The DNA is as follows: TGCGCCAGCAGCCAGACAGGAGCCAAAAACATTCAGTACTTC. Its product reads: CASSQTGAKNIQYF.